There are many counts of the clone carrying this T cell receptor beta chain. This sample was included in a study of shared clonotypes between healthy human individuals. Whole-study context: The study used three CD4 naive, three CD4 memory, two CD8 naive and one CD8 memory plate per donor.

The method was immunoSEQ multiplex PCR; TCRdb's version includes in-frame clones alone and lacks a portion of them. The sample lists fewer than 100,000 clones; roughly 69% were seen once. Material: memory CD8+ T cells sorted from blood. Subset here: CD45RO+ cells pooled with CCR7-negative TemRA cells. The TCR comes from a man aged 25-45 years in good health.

CDR3 nucleotide sequence: TGTGCCAGCAGTCTGCTAGCGGGAGGAGTTTACGAGCAGTACTTC. It codes for CASSLLAGGVYEQYF. V usage is TRBV27 and J usage is TRBJ2-7; 11 bases fit TRBD2. The CDR3 sequence is 15 residues long. The germline CDR1 and CDR2 sequences are MNHEY and SMNVEV (reference sequence). V was clipped by 5 bases and J by 4 bases; unmatched bases: 7.